This is a list of T cell receptor beta chains from one sample in a study of blood T cell repertoires in COVID-19. Clones were read by immunoSEQ multiplex PCR, and TCRdb kept only the in-frame ones, dropping some. Among over 150,000 clones listed, around nine tenths were seen once. Source material: peripheral blood. The receptors stem from a man in his 60s with COVID-19, enrolled during active disease. CDR3s leave out the opening cysteine and the closing phenylalanine or tryptophan. D genes are given only for firm matches. Only some rows state a clone size, as once, few, many or a class for expanded clones.

D gene	V gene	clone size	J gene	CDR3 protein
-	TRBV7-2	-	TRBJ1-1	ASSLAFGVSTEAF
-	TRBV27	-	TRBJ1-5	ASRPTRQILAGQPQH
-	TRBV27	-	TRBJ1-2	ASSLSRGWDGYT
-	TRBV10-3	-	TRBJ2-1	AISGSPNLYNEQF
TRBD2	TRBV30	-	TRBJ2-1	AWRWVAGANEQF
-	TRBV2	many	TRBJ2-5	ASSEGAVETQY
TRBD1	TRBV19	-	TRBJ1-5	ASSTAGQGRQPQH
TRBD2	TRBV5-6	-	TRBJ2-3	ASSHRTSGGPGLTDTQY
-	TRBV7-9	once	TRBJ1-4	ASAPSPANEKLF
TRBD1	TRBV3-1/TRBV3-2	-	TRBJ2-2	ASSLQGGPYTGELF
TRBD1	TRBV2	-	TRBJ2-7	ASSRQGYEQY
-	TRBV7-3	-	TRBJ1-6	ASSLTQGNSPLH
TRBD2	TRBV7-8	-	TRBJ2-3	ASTKDSSGNTDTQY
TRBD1	TRBV11-2	-	TRBJ1-2	ASSLLWDSLSYT
-	TRBV29-1	-	TRBJ1-2	SVLDPNLYGYT
TRBD2	TRBV10-3	-	TRBJ2-3	AIGAREPPYTQY
TRBD1	TRBV10-3	-	TRBJ1-1	AIRSPGQGGTEAF
TRBD2	TRBV7-9	-	TRBJ2-7	ASSPQTSGSYEQY
TRBD1	TRBV4-3	-	TRBJ1-4	ASSLTGGTNEKLF
TRBD1	TRBV18	-	TRBJ1-4	ASSPGDRATNEKLF
-	TRBV7-2	-	TRBJ2-7	ASSLEGGPGYEQY
-	TRBV28	once	TRBJ2-7	ASSQTLTGYLYEQY
-	TRBV3-1/TRBV3-2	-	TRBJ1-2	ASSQGGGYT
-	TRBV12-3/TRBV12-4	-	TRBJ1-2	ASRADFNYGYT
TRBD1	TRBV9	-	TRBJ2-3	ASSAGTGGRNTQY
-	TRBV14	-	TRBJ1-3	ASSQIQAGNTIY
TRBD1	TRBV2	-	TRBJ2-7	ASNKPTGEDEQY
TRBD1	TRBV19	-	TRBJ1-2	ASLIGTGLQYGYT
-	TRBV27	-	TRBJ1-2	ASGPLPGGGGYGYT
-	TRBV10-3	-	TRBJ1-1	AISDLDGSTEAF
TRBD1	TRBV4-1	-	TRBJ1-1	ASSPRDRDGLSRNTEAF
-	TRBV27	-	TRBJ1-2	ASRADSGYGYT